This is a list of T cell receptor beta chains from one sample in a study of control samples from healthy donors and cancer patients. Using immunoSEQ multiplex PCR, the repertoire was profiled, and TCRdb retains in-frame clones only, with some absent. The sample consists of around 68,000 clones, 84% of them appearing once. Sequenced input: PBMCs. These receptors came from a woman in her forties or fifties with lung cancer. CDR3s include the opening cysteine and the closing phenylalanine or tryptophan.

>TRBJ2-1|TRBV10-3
CAISGSGANNEQFF
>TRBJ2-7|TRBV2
CASSEGTGGYYEQYF
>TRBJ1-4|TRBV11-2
CASSRGQLSPRTNEKLFF
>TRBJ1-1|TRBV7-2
CASSQQGVSTEAFF
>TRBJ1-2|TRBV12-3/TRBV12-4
CASSLVKGYGYTF
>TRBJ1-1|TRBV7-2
CASSSTVNTEAFF
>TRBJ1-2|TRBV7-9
CASSLDRGQGYTF
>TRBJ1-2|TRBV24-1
CATSEGQGAVGYTF
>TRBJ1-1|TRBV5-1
CASSSGQGVTEAFF
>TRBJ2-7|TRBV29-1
CSVVGQAAEQYF
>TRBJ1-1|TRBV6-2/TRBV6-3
CASSSRLLNTEAFF
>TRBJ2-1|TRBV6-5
CASRPSGGADEQFF
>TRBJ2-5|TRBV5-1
CASSLRQEETQYF
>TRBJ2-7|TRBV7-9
CASSSSGGGNEQYF
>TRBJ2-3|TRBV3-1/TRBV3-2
CASSRSGGAFTDTQYF
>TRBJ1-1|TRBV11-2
CASSLGRGTTEAFF
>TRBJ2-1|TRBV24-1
CATSDLTVHNEQFF
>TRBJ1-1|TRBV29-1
CSVARWGTEAFF
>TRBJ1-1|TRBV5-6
CASSLEVDRVRMNTEAFF
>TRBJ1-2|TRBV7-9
CASSLAGQVPYGYTF
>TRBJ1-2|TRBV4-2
CATSQSGGGIDGYTF
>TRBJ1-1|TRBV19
CASSITGLNTEAFF
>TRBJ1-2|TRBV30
CAWFRGSGGYTF
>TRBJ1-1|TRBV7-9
CASSLEGNRGAFF